Each of the 32 T cell receptor beta chains below was sequenced from the same sample in a study of T cells in narcolepsy. Using immunoSEQ multiplex PCR, the repertoire was profiled, and TCRdb retains in-frame clones only, with some absent. In the table there are 25,000 to 30,000 clones, around 79% of which are singletons. Sequenced input: memory (CD45RA-) CD4+ T cells from blood. These receptors were taken from a human donor in good health.

This clone was seen just once. The chain links TRBV2 to TRBJ2-3; D could derive from TRBD1 or TRBD2 (5 bases each). Germline CDR1 reads SNHLY; CDR2 reads FYNNEI. Trimming removed 8 bases from V and 0 bases from J, with 6 bases in between. The CDR3 has 12 amino acids. CDR3 amino acids: CASGGSTDTQYF. DNA for the CDR3: TGTGCCAGCGGGGGTAGCACAGATACGCAGTATTTT.

There are a few counts of this clone. The rearrangement links TRBV11-1 to TRBJ2-2; D is undetermined. V lost 5 bases, J lost 5 bases, and 6 bases lay in between. The CDR3 length is 12 residues. Germline V gene data show CDR1 as SGHAT and CDR2 as FQDESV (reference sequence). The CDR3 DNA reads TGTGCCAGCAGCCGTAATACCGGGGAGCTGTTTTTT. Its translation: CASSRNTGELFF.

The V and J genes are TRBV6-6 and TRBJ2-3; the match to TRBD2 covers 12 bases. Germline CDR1 reads MNHNY; CDR2 reads SVGAGI (reference sequence). The CDR3 runs to 16 residues. V trimming: 6 bases; J trimming: 6 bases; junction bases outside the gene matches: 10. As DNA, the CDR3 is TGTGCCAGCAGACCGATGACTAGCGGGAGTCGGGATACGCAGTATTTT. This codes for CASRPMTSGSRDTQYF.

In DNA form, the CDR3 reads TGCGCCAGCAGCCAAGCTACAGGGTTCCGGAAACTGTTTTTT. Residues: CASSQATGFRKLFF. V usage is TRBV4-3 and J usage is TRBJ1-4, with a tentative D call TRBD1 (6 bases). CDR3 length: 14 amino acids. Trimming removed 1 base at V and 11 bases at J, with 14 bases between. Germline V gives CDR1 LGHNA, CDR2 YSLEER.

The chain is built from TRBV7-9 and TRBJ2-7; no definite D call. Trimming took off 5 bases at V and 5 bases at J, with 16 bases between the two ends. This CDR3 contains 14 residues. CDR1 and CDR2 from the germline V gene are SEHNR and FQNEAQ (reference sequence). The CDR3 DNA reads TGTGCCAGCAGCGCCCCTCCTATGTCTAACGAGCAGTACTTC. It yields the protein CASSAPPMSNEQYF.

This rearrangement joins TRBV6-5 to TRBJ1-5, with D unresolved. Looked up from germline, CDR1 is MNHEY and CDR2 is SVGAGI. V lost 0 bases, J lost 3 bases, and 6 bases lay in between. The CDR3 runs to 14 residues. Here the CDR3 reads CASSYSAVNQPQHF. In DNA, the CDR3 is TGTGCCAGCAGTTACTCTGCAGTCAATCAGCCCCAGCATTTT.

CDR3 sequence: CAGGGTVENIQYF. For the CDR3, the DNA is TGTGCCGGCGGGGGGACAGTTGAAAACATTCAGTACTTC. The chain couples TRBV7-9 to TRBJ2-4, with a tentative D call TRBD2 (8 bases). CDR1 and CDR2 (germline): SEHNR, FQNEAQ (reference sequence). V lost 11 bases and J 5 bases, leaving 16 bases between the germline ends. The CDR3 spans 13 residues.

This clone was detected only a few times. The junction shows a germline mismatch at one end, possibly a read error. The rearrangement uses TRBV6-6 and TRBJ2-7; TRBD1 or TRBD2 may be the D gene (5 bases each). This CDR3 contains 13 residues. Looked up from germline, CDR1 is MNHNY and CDR2 is SVGAGI (reference sequence). CDR3 nucleotides: TGTGCCACCAGTTGGGGACCCTCCTACGAGCAGTACTTC. This gives the protein CATSWGPSYEQYF.

V usage is TRBV7-3 and J usage is TRBJ2-5; possible D gene TRBD1, 6 bases. The length of the CDR3 is 13 residues. Germline values: CDR1 SGHTA, CDR2 FQGTGA. Trimming cost V 2 bases and J 5 bases, with 9 bases left between them. CDR3 DNA sequence: TGTGCCAGCAGCTTATCTAGGGGGGAGACCCAGTACTTC. Protein product: CASSLSRGETQYF. Combining the CDR3 with reference TRBV7-3 and TRBJ2-5 gives the whole variable domain GAGVSQTPSNKVTEKGKYVELRCDPISGHTALYWYRQSLGQGPEFLIYFQGTGAADDSGLPNDRFFAVRPEGSVSTLKIQRTERGDSAVYLCASSLSRGETQYFGPGTRLLVL.

The J gene is TRBJ2-3, the V gene TRBV18; D uncertain. V was trimmed by 2 bases and J by 0 bases, leaving 6 bases between them. This CDR3 comprises 14 residues. Germline assignment: CDR1 KGHSH and CDR2 LQKENI. In nucleotides, the CDR3 is TGTGCCAGCTCACCAGTGGATAGCACAGATACGCAGTATTTT. Encoded protein: CASSPVDSTDTQYF.

The J gene is TRBJ1-1, the V gene TRBV18, with D perhaps TRBD1 (6 bases). Trimming stripped 0 bases from V and 2 bases from J, with 10 bases between. The germline V gene encodes CDR1 KGHSH and CDR2 LQKENI. The CDR3 consists of 15 residues. The CDR3, as DNA: TGTGCCAGCTCACCACCGACAGGACCTAACACTGAAGCTTTCTTT. Translation gives CASSPPTGPNTEAFF.

This chain uses TRBV4-1 with TRBJ1-5, with D uncertain. Trimming shortened V by 3 bases and J by 6 bases, and 12 bases separated the two germline ends. The CDR3 has 14 residues. Germline values: CDR1 MGHRA, CDR2 YSYEKL. This CDR3 reads CASSHPPEGQPQHF. CDR3 coding DNA: TGCGCCAGCAGCCACCCTCCTGAGGGTCAGCCCCAGCATTTT.

The chain is built from TRBV7-2 and TRBJ1-1; 7 nucleotides line up with TRBD1. V shed 6 bases, J shed 8 bases, and the junction held 15 bases outside the gene matches. The length of the CDR3 is 15 residues. Germline V gene lookup returns CDR1 SGHTA and CDR2 FQGNSA. CDR3 nucleotide sequence: TGTGCCAGCAGACCAGGGACGGGCAGGGGGGAGGAAGCTTTCTTT. This encodes CASRPGTGRGEEAFF. The whole variable domain, filled in from reference TRBV7-2 and TRBJ1-1, reads GAGVSQSPSNKVTEKGKDVELRCDPISGHTALYWYRQSLGQGLEFLIYFQGNSAPDKSGLPSDRFSAERTGGSVSTLTIQRTQQEDSAVYLCASRPGTGRGEEAFFGQGTRLTVV.

This CDR3 reads CASSQRGRGTQETQYF. Written as DNA, the CDR3 is TGTGCCAGTAGCCAGAGGGGCAGGGGGACCCAAGAGACCCAGTACTTC. This chain connects TRBV19 to TRBJ2-5; 7 nucleotides agree with TRBD1. Per germline, CDR1 LNHDA and CDR2 SQIVND (reference sequence). The ends lost 6 bases at V and 1 base at J; junction bases unmatched: 11. The CDR3 loop spans 16 amino acids.

V gene TRBV6-1 combines with J gene TRBJ1-4; D is undetermined. V lost 6 bases, J lost 8 bases, and 19 bases lay in between. Germline CDR1 is MNHNS and CDR2 is SASEGT. The CDR3 covers 15 residues. The CDR3 DNA reads as TGTGCCAGCAGAGACGCGAGGAACCTAGGGGAAAAACTGTTTTTT. It encodes CASRDARNLGEKLFF.

In this sample, this clone turned up once. This sequence joins TRBV5-5 and TRBJ2-3; the match to TRBD1 covers 7 bases. Trimming removed 0 bases from V and 4 bases from J; junction bases left unmatched: 2. Per the germline V gene, CDR1 is SGHKS and CDR2 is YYEKEE (reference sequence). The CDR3 has 14 amino acids. The CDR3 loop reads CASSLEGGADTQYF. For the CDR3, the DNA is TGTGCCAGCAGCTTGGAAGGGGGCGCAGATACGCAGTATTTT.

The chain combines TRBV5-1 with TRBJ2-7; TRBD1 matches at 9 bases. The J segment lost 5 bases and the V segment lost 3 bases, leaving 9 bases of the junction unmatched. Germline V lookup: CDR1 SGHRS, CDR2 YFSETQ. This CDR3 has 15 residues. The CDR3 spells CASSWSRDRAHEQYF. In DNA, the CDR3 is TGCGCCAGCAGCTGGTCCCGGGACAGGGCCCACGAGCAGTACTTC.

This sequence joins TRBV5-1 and TRBJ1-1; maybe TRBD1 (6 bases). The CDR3 runs to 18 residues. V gave up 4 bases and J gave up 6 bases, with 28 bases separating them. The germline gives CDR1 SGHRS, CDR2 YFSETQ. CDR3 loop: CASSAGRISLQGASEAFF. The CDR3, as DNA: TGCGCCAGCAGCGCGGGGAGGATAAGCTTACAGGGAGCCTCTGAAGCTTTCTTT.

The rearrangement joins TRBV7-2 to TRBJ2-2, with D uncertain. The length of the CDR3 is 13 residues. V was cut by 2 bases and J by 6 bases, with 7 bases left in between. The V gene's germline CDR1 is SGHTA and CDR2 FQGNSA. CDR3 bases: TGTGCCAGCAGCTTAAAGGGATCCGGGGAGCTGTTTTTT. Amino acids: CASSLKGSGELFF.

This rearrangement joins TRBV6-1 to TRBJ1-5, with D unclear. Per the germline V gene, CDR1 is MNHNS and CDR2 is SASEGT. Trimming removed 4 bases from V and 5 bases from J, with 12 bases in between. The CDR3 is made up of 14 amino acids. The CDR3 DNA reads as TGTGCCAGCAGTGGCCAGGACCAGGATCAGCCCCAGCATTTT. Translation: CASSGQDQDQPQHF.

The chain joins TRBV19 to TRBJ1-1; 9 positions match TRBD1. The trim removed 5 bases at V and 4 bases at J, leaving 20 bases unmatched. This CDR3 contains 19 residues. Looked up from germline, CDR1 is LNHDA and CDR2 is SQIVND (reference sequence). DNA of the CDR3: TGTGCCAGTAGTCCTGGTGCCGGAGGGACAGGGTTTGATGGCACTGAAGCTTTCTTT. This encodes CASSPGAGGTGFDGTEAFF.

V usage is TRBV7-2 and J usage is TRBJ2-5; D could derive from TRBD1 or TRBD2 (5 bases each). The V gene lost 3 bases and the J gene lost 4 bases, with 18 bases spanning the gap. This CDR3 has 16 residues. Germline CDR1 reads SGHTA; CDR2 reads FQGNSA. CDR3: CASSFSKTGRGETQYF. The CDR3 region has the DNA TGTGCCAGCAGCTTTTCTAAAACGGGGCGCGGAGAGACCCAGTACTTC.

CDR3 sequence (DNA): TGTGCCAGCAGCCGTGGATGGACTAGCGGGAGAACTGAGCAGTTCTTC. It is translated as CASSRGWTSGRTEQFF. The rearrangement links TRBV7-6 to TRBJ2-1, with 13 bases aligning to TRBD2. CDR3 length equals 16 residues. The J segment lost 9 bases and the V segment lost 5 bases, leaving 10 bases of the junction unmatched. In germline, CDR1 is SGHVS, CDR2 FNYEAQ.

This chain joins TRBV2 and TRBJ2-7; no definite D call. CDR3 length equals 10 residues. Germline V gene data show CDR1 as SNHLY and CDR2 as FYNNEI. V was clipped by 3 bases and J by 3 bases, with 0 bases between them. DNA of the CDR3: TGTGCCAGCAGTGACTACGAGCAGTACTTC. It codes for CASSDYEQYF.

The rearrangement links TRBV5-5 to TRBJ1-4, with D tentatively TRBD1 (5 bases). CDR1 and CDR2 from the germline V gene are SGHKS and YYEKEE (reference sequence). V lost 0 bases and J lost 5, with 11 bases in between. The CDR3 has 15 residues. The CDR3 DNA follows: TGTGCCAGCAGCTTGGGAGGGGTCCCAAATGAAAAACTGTTTTTT. Amino acids: CASSLGGVPNEKLFF.

The gene calls are TRBV10-3 and TRBJ2-7; D is perhaps TRBD2 (5 bases). CDR3 length equals 12 residues. The ends were cut back, 8 bases at V and 3 bases at J, with 11 bases in the middle. Germline loops: CDR1 ENHRY, CDR2 SYGVKD. CDR3 coding DNA: TGTGCCATCGCCGGACTCAACTACGAGCAGTACTTC. Translation: CAIAGLNYEQYF.

The V call is TRBV19, the J call TRBJ1-1, with 8 bases fitting TRBD1. Germline trimming cut 4 bases from V and 1 base from J; bases unmatched to any gene: 5. CDR1 is LNHDA, CDR2 SQIVND, per germline (reference sequence). This CDR3 is 15 amino acids long. This CDR3 is CASSTDRAENTEAFF. The CDR3 DNA sequence: TGTGCCAGTAGTACGGACAGGGCGGAGAACACTGAAGCTTTCTTT.

The chain couples TRBV9 to TRBJ2-3; 16 bases line up with TRBD2. The length of the CDR3 is 18 residues. V lost 4 bases, J lost 3 bases, and 8 bases stayed unmatched. CDR1 and CDR2 (germline): SGDLS, YYNGEE. CDR3 in DNA: TGTGCCAGCAGCTATGGGACTAGCGGGGGGGTACTAACAGATACGCAGTATTTT. It specifies CASSYGTSGGVLTDTQYF. The full variable domain, with the rest looked up from reference TRBV9 and TRBJ2-3, is DSGVTQTPKHLITATGQRVTLRCSPRSGDLSVYWYQQSLDQGLQFLIQYYNGEERAKGNILERFSAQQFPDLHSELNLSSLELGDSALYFCASSYGTSGGVLTDTQYFGPGTRLTVL.

A few counts support this clone. In DNA form, the CDR3 reads TGTGCCAGCAGCAAGACTCGGACCGAGCAGTACTTC. This translates into CASSKTRTEQYF. The chain combines TRBV6-5 with TRBJ2-7; D gene ambiguous. This CDR3 region has 12 residues. Germline V gene sequence: CDR1 MNHEY, CDR2 SVGAGI. With 6 bases removed from V and 6 bases from J, the gap between germline ends came to 12 bases.

The chain joins TRBV13 to TRBJ2-1; 14 bases are a match to TRBD2. This CDR3 spans 18 amino acids. V shed 5 bases and J 4 bases; nucleotides not matched to a gene: 10. The germline V gene has CDR1 PRHDT and CDR2 FYEKMQ (reference sequence). Written as DNA, the CDR3 is TGTGCCAGCAGCCCACGACTAGCGGGAGGGGAAAATTACAATGAGCAGTTCTTC. Protein: CASSPRLAGGENYNEQFF.

The V gene is TRBV5-8, the J gene TRBJ2-3, with 8 bases aligning to TRBD1. CDR3 size: 15 residues. The ends lost 4 bases at V and 3 bases at J; junction bases unmatched: 7. The V gene's germline CDR1 is SGHTS and CDR2 YDEGEE. The CDR3 DNA is TGTGCCAGCAGCAGGACAGGGTTGTTTACAGATACGCAGTATTTT. Protein sequence: CASSRTGLFTDTQYF.

The gene calls are TRBV30 and TRBJ1-2; D might be TRBD1 (6 bases). Germline V gene sequence: CDR1 GTSNPN, CDR2 SVGIG (reference sequence). Trimming took 1 base from V and 8 from J, leaving 14 bases between them. This CDR3 is 13 amino acids long. The CDR3 is CAWSAQGSEGYTF. The CDR3 DNA reads TGTGCCTGGAGTGCACAGGGTTCTGAAGGCTACACCTTC.